This T cell receptor beta chain was identified in a study of identical twins. Deletions cut 4 bases from V and 4 bases from J, with 17 bases between. This CDR3 has 15 amino acids. Germline CDR1 SGDLS, CDR2 YYNGEE. A universal primer site arose from template switching, and cDNA bore unique molecular identifiers. Using its own MiXCR run on the 5' RACE reads, TCRdb lists one record per CDR3 protein. The sample records under 250,000 distinct CDR3 sequences, more than 9.5% being singletons. This same sample was also taken into another study, of yellow fever vaccine responses in identical twins.

Sequencing was performed on memory (CD45RO+) T cells sorted from blood. This chain links TRBV9 with TRBJ1-1; D is unclear. The TCR sequence derives from a woman under 30 in good health. The CDR3 loop reads CASSPRADISTEAFF. DNA of the CDR3: TGTGCCAGCAGCCCCCGGGCCGACATTTCCACTGAAGCTTTCTTT.